Listed here are 9 T cell receptor beta chains from one sample, sequenced in a study of T-cell reconstitution after alpha-beta-depleted transplantation in children. TCRbeta library preparation incorporated unique molecular identifiers. TCRdb redid the calling of the PCR reads with MiXCR, one entry per CDR3 protein. The sample yields a few hundred thousand distinct CDR3 sequences, 20% to 30% seen once. The sample consisted of PBMCs, mostly from graft donor cells, taken 360 days after TCRalphabeta/CD19-depleted stem cell transplant. These receptors all stem from a female patient aged 2-15 years who had a stem cell transplant for congenital amegakaryocytic thrombocytopenia, so the T cells may come from the graft donor.

This sequence joins TRBV28 and TRBJ1-2; D unclear. The length of the CDR3 is 13 residues. V lost 6 bases and J lost 4, with 12 bases in between. Germline V gene lookup returns CDR1 MDHEN and CDR2 SYDVKM. The CDR3 DNA reads as TGTGCCAGCAGGACCGGGTTTTTCTATGGCTACACCTTC. This codes for CASRTGFFYGYTF.

Only a few counts were recorded for this clonotype. The chain joins TRBV7-2 to TRBJ2-1, with D possibly TRBD1 on 6 matching bases. Germline V gene lookup returns CDR1 SGHTA and CDR2 FQGNSA. The V end lost 5 bases, the J end lost 8 bases, and 10 bases lay between the germline ends. The CDR3 spans 12 residues. The CDR3 DNA reads as TGTGCCAGCAGCCTACAGGGTCATGAGCAGTTCTTC. Encoded protein: CASSLQGHEQFF.

V gene TRBV7-6 combines with J gene TRBJ2-5, with unresolved D. The germline CDR1 and CDR2 sequences are SGHVS and FNYEAQ. V lost 5 bases, J lost 5 bases, and 18 bases lay in between. This CDR3 contains 15 residues. The CDR3 loop reads CASSPEVAPRETQYF. DNA for the CDR3: TGTGCCAGCAGCCCAGAGGTGGCCCCCAGGGAGACCCAGTACTTC.

This clonotype was detected a few times. V and J are TRBV19 and TRBJ1-2; D is ambiguous. Germline V gene data show CDR1 as LNHDA and CDR2 as SQIVND (reference sequence). CDR3 length equals 13 residues. The V end lost 7 bases, the J end lost 0 bases, and 9 bases lay between the germline ends. The CDR3 is CASKETTNYGYTF. Written as DNA, the CDR3 is TGTGCCAGTAAGGAGACAACTAACTATGGCTACACCTTC.

The gene calls are TRBV5-1 and TRBJ1-2; TRBD1 agrees at 7 bases. This CDR3 spans 12 amino acids. Unmatched junction bases numbered 5, after V lost 4 bases and J lost 8 bases. Germline lookup yields CDR1 SGHRS and CDR2 YFSETQ. The chain's CDR3 is CASSTRGNGYTF. CDR3 bases: TGCGCCAGCAGCACCAGGGGGAACGGCTACACCTTC.

In its sample, this clonotype was seen once. The chain carries TRBV5-1 and TRBJ1-4; TRBD1 is a possible D gene (6 bases). The germline V gene has CDR1 SGHRS and CDR2 YFSETQ. This CDR3 has 13 residues. The ends were cut back, 4 bases at V and 7 bases at J, with 11 bases in the middle. The CDR3 DNA reads as TGCGCCAGCAGCCCTAGGACAGCTGAAAAACTGTTTTTT. It specifies CASSPRTAEKLFF.

The genes are TRBV10-3 and TRBJ1-1; the D gene is possibly TRBD1 (5 bases). In germline, CDR1 is ENHRY, CDR2 SYGVKD. CDR3 length equals 13 residues. Trimming took 6 bases from V and 4 from J, leaving 12 bases between them. The CDR3 here is CAIRWSGGTEAFF. CDR3 coding DNA: TGTGCCATCAGGTGGTCCGGGGGCACTGAAGCTTTCTTT.

The chain employs TRBV20-1 and TRBJ2-7, with D possibly matching TRBD2 (6 bases). This CDR3 contains 12 residues. Trimming left V 4 bases short and J 0 bases short, with 7 bases between. Per germline, CDR1 DFQATT and CDR2 SNEGSKA (reference sequence). The CDR3 protein is CSATSDSYEQYF. CDR3 bases: TGCAGTGCTACTAGCGACTCCTACGAGCAGTACTTC.

In its sample, this clonotype was seen many times. The V call is TRBV12-3 or TRBV12-4, the J call TRBJ2-1; 8 positions match TRBD2. J lost 4 bases, V lost 4 bases, and 6 bases had no gene match. The CDR3 consists of 15 residues. The CDR3 DNA reads as TGTGCCAGCAGTTCTTCAGCGGGGGCGTACAATGAGCAGTTCTTC. Translated, it gives CASSSSAGAYNEQFF.